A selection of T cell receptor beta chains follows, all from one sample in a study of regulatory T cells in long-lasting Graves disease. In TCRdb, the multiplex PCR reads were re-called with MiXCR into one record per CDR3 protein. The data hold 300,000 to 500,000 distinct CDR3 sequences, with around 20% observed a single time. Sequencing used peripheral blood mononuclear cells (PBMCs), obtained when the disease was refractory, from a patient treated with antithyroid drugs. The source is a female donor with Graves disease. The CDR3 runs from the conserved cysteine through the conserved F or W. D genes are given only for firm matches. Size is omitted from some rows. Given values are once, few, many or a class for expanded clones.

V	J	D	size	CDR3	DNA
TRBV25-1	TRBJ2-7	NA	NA	CASSESGWSYEQYF	TGTGCCAGCAGTGAATCGGGGTGGTCCTACGAGCAGTACTTC
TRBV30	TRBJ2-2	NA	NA	CAWSTAHTGELFF	TGTGCCTGGAGTACGGCGCACACCGGGGAGCTGTTTTTT
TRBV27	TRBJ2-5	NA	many	CASSSTGALRETQYF	TGTGCCAGCAGTTCGACCGGGGCCCTAAGGGAGACCCAGTACTTC
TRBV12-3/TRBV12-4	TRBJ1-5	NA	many	CASSLDSDSNQPQHF	TGTGCCAGCAGTCTCGACAGTGATAGCAATCAGCCCCAGCATTTT
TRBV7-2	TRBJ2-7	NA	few	CASSLEVKSFSYEQYF	TGTGCCAGCAGCTTAGAGGTGAAAAGCTTCTCCTACGAGCAGTACTTC
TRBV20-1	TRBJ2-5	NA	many	CSARVGPETQYF	TGCAGTGCTCGCGTTGGGCCAGAGACCCAGTACTTC
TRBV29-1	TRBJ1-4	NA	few	CSVAASNEKLFF	TGCAGCGTTGCGGCCAGTAATGAAAAACTGTTTTTT
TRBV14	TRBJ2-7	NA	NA	CASGSAFHEQYF	TGTGCCAGCGGTTCGGCATTCCACGAGCAGTACTTC
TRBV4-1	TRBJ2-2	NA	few	CASSRDGNGELFF	TGCGCCAGCAGCCGAGACGGGAACGGGGAGCTGTTTTTT
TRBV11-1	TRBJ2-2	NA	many	CASSPRGANTGELFF	TGTGCCAGCAGCCCTAGGGGCGCGAACACCGGGGAGCTGTTTTTT
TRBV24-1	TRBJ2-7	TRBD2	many	CATSTSGSGKEQYF	TGTGCCACCAGTACCAGCGGGAGTGGTAAAGAGCAGTACTTC
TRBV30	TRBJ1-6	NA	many	CAWRGLSGSPLHF	TGTGCCTGGAGGGGCCTCTCTGGTTCACCCCTCCACTTT
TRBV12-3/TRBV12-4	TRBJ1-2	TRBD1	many	CASSLELGGRANYGYTF	TGTGCCAGCAGTTTAGAGTTAGGGGGCAGAGCTAACTATGGCTACACCTTC
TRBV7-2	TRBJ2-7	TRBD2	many	CASSPKTGLAAYEQYF	TGTGCCAGCAGCCCAAAGACGGGACTAGCGGCCTACGAGCAGTACTTC
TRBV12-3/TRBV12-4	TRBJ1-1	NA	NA	CASSPGRSTEAFF	TGTGCCAGCAGCCCGGGAAGGAGCACTGAAGCTTTCTTT
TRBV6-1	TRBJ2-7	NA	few	CASSEQEGVRTYEQYF	TGTGCCAGCAGTGAGCAGGAGGGAGTGCGAACCTACGAGCAGTACTTC
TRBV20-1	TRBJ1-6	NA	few	CSANREFAYNSPLHF	TGCAGTGCGAACAGGGAATTCGCCTATAATTCACCCCTCCACTTT
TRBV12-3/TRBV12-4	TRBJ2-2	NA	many	CASSPQDTGELFF	TGTGCCAGCAGCCCCCAGGACACCGGGGAGCTGTTTTTT
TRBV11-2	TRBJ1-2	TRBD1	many	CASSPGTGSWTF	TGTGCCAGCAGCCCCGGGACAGGGTCGTGGACCTTC
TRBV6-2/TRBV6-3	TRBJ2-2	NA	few	CASRQVQDTGELFF	TGTGCCAGCAGACAAGTGCAAGACACCGGGGAGCTGTTTTTT
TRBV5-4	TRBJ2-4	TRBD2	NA	CASSLTAGDAKNIQYF	TGTGCCAGCAGCTTGACCGCGGGAGACGCCAAAAACATTCAGTACTTC
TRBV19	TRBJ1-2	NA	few	CASSTEVYGYTF	TGTGCCAGTAGTACAGAAGTCTATGGCTACACCTTC
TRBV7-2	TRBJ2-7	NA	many	CASSLVGHSSYEQYF	TGTGCCAGCAGCTTAGTAGGGCATAGTTCCTACGAGCAGTACTTC
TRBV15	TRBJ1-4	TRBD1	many	CATSRVTGTGLTKLFF	TGTGCCACCAGCAGAGTTACCGGGACAGGGTTAACGAAACTGTTTTTT
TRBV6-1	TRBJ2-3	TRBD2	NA	CASIPDSGTSGKKYF	TGTGCCAGCATCCCGGACTCCGGGACTAGCGGTAAAAAGTATTTT
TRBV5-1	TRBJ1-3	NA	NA	CASSTTPTKDTGNTIYF	TGCGCCAGCAGCACCACCCCGACAAAGGACACGGGAAACACCATATATTTT